A selection of T cell receptor beta chains follows, all from one sample in a study of read filtering for tumor transcriptome and immune sequencing. From the reads, TCRdb called clonotypes with MiXCR, one entry per CDR3 protein. The sample has over 90,000 distinct CDR3 sequences, about a fifth seen once. The sample consisted of a population of CD138-negative cells sorted from bone marrow. The receptors originated from a donor at least 40 years old with multiple myeloma. Each CDR3 is given with its conserved first and last residue. D genes are given only for firm matches. Clone size appears in some rows only: once, few, many, or a class for an expanded clone.

D gene: TRBD2
V gene: TRBV6-5
J gene: TRBJ2-1
clone size: many
CDR3 DNA: TGTGCCAGCAGTTACTCAGTGACTAGCGGAACAATGAAGCAGTTCTTC
CDR3 protein: CASSYSVTSGTMKQFF

D gene: TRBD1
V gene: TRBV5-1
J gene: TRBJ1-1
clone size: many
CDR3 DNA: TGCGCCAGCAGCTCTGGCGACAGGGACACTGAAGCTTTCTTT
CDR3 protein: CASSSGDRDTEAFF

D gene: TRBD2
V gene: TRBV20-1
J gene: TRBJ2-1
clone size: many
CDR3 DNA: TGCAGTGGGCTAGCGGGGGTTTCCCGGTATGAGCAGTTCTTC
CDR3 protein: CSGLAGVSRYEQFF

D gene: NA
V gene: TRBV11-2
J gene: TRBJ1-4
clone size: many
CDR3 DNA: TGTGCCAGCAGCTTGCAGGGAATGACTAATGAAAAACTGTTTTTT
CDR3 protein: CASSLQGMTNEKLFF

D gene: TRBD1
V gene: TRBV5-1
J gene: TRBJ2-3
clone size: few
CDR3 DNA: TGCGCCAGCAGCTTGGTTCAGGGGGCCCCAGATACGCAGTATTTT
CDR3 protein: CASSLVQGAPDTQYF

D gene: NA
V gene: TRBV14
J gene: TRBJ2-2
clone size: many
CDR3 DNA: TGTGCCAGCAGACCGTCTTTTGCCGGGGAGCTGTTTTTT
CDR3 protein: CASRPSFAGELFF

D gene: NA
V gene: TRBV6-2/TRBV6-3
J gene: TRBJ2-5
clone size: many
CDR3 DNA: TGTGCCAGCAGTCGGACAGTGCAGACCCAGTACTTC
CDR3 protein: CASSRTVQTQYF

D gene: NA
V gene: TRBV14
J gene: TRBJ2-1
clone size: many
CDR3 DNA: TGTGCCAGCAGTGGGCAGGGGCTCAATGAGCAGTTCTTC
CDR3 protein: CASSGQGLNEQFF

D gene: NA
V gene: TRBV2
J gene: TRBJ2-1
clone size: many
CDR3 DNA: TGTGCCAGAAGACAAGCCAATGAGCAGTTCTTC
CDR3 protein: CARRQANEQFF

D gene: TRBD1
V gene: TRBV28
J gene: TRBJ1-4
clone size: NA
CDR3 DNA: TGTGCCAGCAGTTTATATCCGAGACAGGGACGGGAAAAACTGTTTTTT
CDR3 protein: CASSLYPRQGREKLFF